A single sample is the source of the 6 T cell receptor beta chains below, sequenced in a study of CD8 T cells in ankylosing spondylitis. TCRdb ran MiXCR on the 5' RACE reads and lists one entry per CDR3 protein. The sample yields about 200,000 distinct CDR3 sequences, roughly 13% seen once. What was sequenced was blood, either unsorted or a sorted T cell fraction (not recorded which). The receptor set was obtained from a male donor with ankylosing spondylitis or in good health (not recorded which).

This clonotype was detected ten times or more. The chain has TRBV11-3 and TRBJ2-1, with D perhaps matching TRBD2 (5 bases). The V gene's germline CDR1 is SGHNT and CDR2 YENEEA. Trimming left V 3 bases short and J 5 bases short, with 5 bases between. The CDR3 contains 12 residues. In DNA form, the CDR3 reads TGTGCCAGCAGCTTCGGGGACAATGAGCAGTTCTTC. Translating gives CASSFGDNEQFF.

This clonotype was recorded a few times. The chain has TRBV4-1 and TRBJ2-7, with 7 bases that match TRBD1. This CDR3 has 14 residues. The J segment lost 3 bases and the V segment lost 4 bases, leaving 6 bases of the junction unmatched. The germline gives CDR1 MGHRA, CDR2 YSYEKL. The CDR3 spells CASSPGQVNYEQYF. The CDR3 coding sequence is TGCGCCAGCAGCCCCGGACAGGTGAACTACGAGCAGTACTTC.

This chain joins TRBV4-1 and TRBJ2-2; a possible D gene is TRBD2 (6 bases). The CDR3 has 14 residues. CDR1 MGHRA and CDR2 YSYEKL come from the germline V gene. The ends were cut back, 1 base at V and 4 bases at J, with 7 bases in the middle. The CDR3 nucleotides are TGCGCCAGCAGCCAAGGGAGGGGCACCGGGGAGCTGTTTTTT. Translation: CASSQGRGTGELFF.

The gene calls are TRBV30 and TRBJ1-1, with D tentatively TRBD1 (5 bases). This CDR3 contains 14 residues. CDR1 is GTSNPN and CDR2 is SVGIG in the germline V gene (reference sequence). The V and J ends lost 0 bases and 0 bases respectively, with 8 bases between them. The CDR3 coding sequence is TGTGCCTGGAGTGTAAGGACATTGAACACTGAAGCTTTCTTT. It translates to CAWSVRTLNTEAFF.

The sample holds a few counts of this clonotype. This chain links TRBV3-1 with TRBJ2-7; 9 positions agree with TRBD1. Germline V gives CDR1 LGHDT, CDR2 YNNKEL (reference sequence). The J segment lost 7 bases and the V segment lost 4 bases, leaving 8 bases of the junction unmatched. There are 14 residues in the CDR3. CDR3 nucleotides: TGTGCCAGCAGCCTAAGGGACAGGGTGGAAGAGCAGTACTTC. Translation gives CASSLRDRVEEQYF.

This clonotype was seen a handful of times. J is TRBJ1-1 and V is TRBV6-1; D is undetermined. Trimming pared 8 bases from V and 5 bases from J, leaving 15 bases between. The CDR3 is 13 amino acids. CDR1 is MNHNS, CDR2 SASEGT, per germline. CDR3 nucleotides: TGTGCCAGCGCCCTGCCGGATTTAACTGAAGCTTTCTTT. It yields the protein CASALPDLTEAFF.